The 2 T cell receptor beta chains listed next were all sequenced from one sample in a study of early T cells in non-severe SARS-CoV-2 infection. TCRdb re-analysed the 5' RACE reads in MiXCR, keeping a single row per CDR3 protein. The sample contains fewer than 60,000 distinct CDR3 sequences, about 4.2% of which appear only once. The sequencing sample was made of whole blood. These receptors were obtained from an adult who was a healthcare worker with PCR-confirmed SARS-CoV-2 infection or an uninfected control (not recorded which).

Worth noting for this clonotype: This sequence may be a read error, since a much larger clone differs from it by one base. V is TRBV3-1 and J is TRBJ2-3, with D perhaps TRBD2 (5 bases). Germline values: CDR1 LGHDT, CDR2 YNNKEL (reference sequence). The CDR3 is 13 amino acids. The CDR3 DNA reads TGTCCCAGCAGCCCCGGGATGGGAGATACGCAGTATTTT. As protein: CPSSPGMGDTQYF.

This clonotype was observed a few times. The chain joins TRBV10-3 to TRBJ1-1, with D possibly matching TRBD1 (6 bases). The CDR3 has 13 amino acids. Trimming removed 5 bases from V and 3 bases from J, with 10 bases in between. Looked up from germline, CDR1 is ENHRY and CDR2 is SYGVKD. The chain's CDR3 is CAISPTGDTEAFF. DNA of the CDR3: TGTGCCATCAGTCCGACAGGCGACACTGAAGCTTTCTTT.